The 17 T cell receptor beta chains below come from one sample, sequenced in a study of blood T cell repertoires in COVID-19. The data were produced by immunoSEQ multiplex PCR, yet TCRdb's version contains in-frame clones alone and is incomplete. The sample lists under 200,000 clones, more than 65% occurring once. Sequencing used peripheral blood. These receptors originate from a woman in her sixties or seventies with COVID-19, enrolled during active disease.

This clone has just a few counts. The chain links TRBV6-5 to TRBJ1-5; TRBD1 matches 7 bases. CDR1 and CDR2 (germline): MNHEY, SVGAGI. Trimming cost V 0 bases and J 4 bases; bases outside gene matches: 3. CDR3 size: 15 residues. CDR3 sequence: CASSYSEGANQPQHF. In DNA form, the CDR3 reads TGTGCCAGCAGTTACTCAGAGGGGGCGAATCAGCCCCAGCATTTT.

This chain joins TRBV19 and TRBJ1-5, with D unresolved. The CDR3 runs 15 residues. Germline V gene data show CDR1 as LNHDA and CDR2 as SQIVND (reference sequence). Trimming removed 5 bases from V and 2 bases from J, with 13 bases in between. The CDR3 protein is CASSQSGVGNQPQHF. CDR3 DNA: TGTGCCAGTAGTCAATCCGGGGTCGGCAATCAGCCCCAGCATTTT.

This clone was found once. This sequence joins TRBV18 and TRBJ2-2, with D uncertain. CDR1 is KGHSH, CDR2 LQKENI, per germline. V gave up 6 bases and J gave up 6 bases, with 11 bases separating them. The CDR3 has 13 residues. CDR3 amino acids: CASSLLPAGELFF. The CDR3 DNA follows: TGTGCCAGCTCGCTTCTCCCAGCCGGGGAGCTGTTTTTT.

This clone was observed a handful of times. This chain uses TRBV2 with TRBJ1-4; D possibly corresponds to TRBD1 (5 bases). Germline values: CDR1 SNHLY, CDR2 FYNNEI. V lost 8 bases to trimming and J lost 6 bases, with 19 bases between them. CDR3 length: 15 residues. This CDR3 is CASSRGRGMDEKLFF. As DNA, the CDR3 is TGTGCCAGCTCCCGAGGAAGGGGAATGGATGAAAAACTGTTTTTT. The whole variable domain, filled in from reference TRBV2 and TRBJ1-4, reads EPEVTQTPSHQVTQMGQEVILRCVPISNHLYFYWYRQILGQKVEFLVSFYNNEISEKSEIFDDQFSVERPDGSNFTLKIRSTKLEDSAMYFCASSRGRGMDEKLFFGSGTQLSVL.

The J gene is TRBJ1-5, the V gene TRBV10-3; 10 positions agree with TRBD1. The CDR3 loop spans 17 amino acids. CDR1 is ENHRY, CDR2 SYGVKD, per germline. Losses at the gene ends were 1 base for V and 7 bases for J; bases not matched to a gene: 10. The CDR3: CAISEWGRTGGRQPQHF. The CDR3 nucleotides are TGTGCCATCAGTGAGTGGGGAAGGACAGGGGGTCGGCAGCCCCAGCATTTT.

The chain links TRBV2 to TRBJ2-3; TRBD2 matches at 8 bases. The trim removed 4 bases at V and 4 bases at J, leaving 4 bases unmatched. Germline assignment: CDR1 SNHLY and CDR2 FYNNEI. The CDR3 contains 14 residues. The CDR3 loop is CASSGGLASDTQYF. The CDR3 DNA sequence: TGTGCCAGCAGTGGAGGACTAGCCTCAGATACGCAGTATTTT.

The gene calls are TRBV27 and TRBJ2-1; 10 positions match TRBD2. The V segment lost 4 bases and the J segment 7 bases; nucleotides outside the gene matches: 13. Per the germline V gene, CDR1 is MNHEY and CDR2 is SMNVEV (reference sequence). The CDR3 length is 17 residues. In nucleotides, the CDR3 is TGTGCCAGCAGTTCCTCCTGGCTAGCGGGGGCCCAAAATGAGCAGTTCTTC. This gives the protein CASSSSWLAGAQNEQFF.

J is TRBJ2-5 and V is TRBV5-6; perhaps TRBD2 as D (7 bases). The germline V and J ends were trimmed by 6 bases and 0 bases, with 18 bases remaining between them. CDR1 and CDR2 (germline): SGHDT, YYEEEE. The CDR3 sequence is 16 residues long. The CDR3 sequence is CASTPFRGAHQETQYF. The CDR3 DNA is TGTGCCAGCACCCCTTTCCGGGGGGCACACCAAGAGACCCAGTACTTC.

The chain employs TRBV5-1 and TRBJ1-4; tentative D call: TRBD1 (5 bases). The CDR3 is made up of 15 amino acids. Germline CDR1 and CDR2: SGHRS and YFSETQ. V gave up 0 bases and J gave up 6 bases, with 12 bases separating them. CDR3 region: CASSLVGRDDEKLFF. The CDR3 region has the DNA TGCGCCAGCAGCTTGGTGGGCAGGGATGATGAAAAACTGTTTTTT.

This clone was counted only a few times. J is TRBJ2-7 and V is TRBV6-5; 12 nucleotides agree with TRBD2. J lost 2 bases, V lost 5 bases, and 1 base had no gene match. CDR3 size: 14 residues. Germline CDR1 is MNHEY and CDR2 is SVGAGI. The CDR3 sequence is CASSRTSGTYEQYF. The CDR3 bases are TGTGCCAGCAGTCGGACTAGCGGGACCTACGAGCAGTACTTC.

The chain carries TRBV29-1 and TRBJ2-3; 8 bases match TRBD1. CDR1 is SQVTM, CDR2 ANQGSEA, per germline. This CDR3 has 14 amino acids. The V segment lost 2 bases and the J segment 7 bases; nucleotides outside the gene matches: 8. CDR3 sequence reads: CSVERAGGANTQYF. CDR3 nucleotides: TGCAGCGTTGAAAGGGCAGGGGGCGCGAATACGCAGTATTTT.

This chain joins TRBV5-6 and TRBJ1-1, with a possible D match to TRBD1 (6 bases). The CDR3 length is 17 residues. The germline gives CDR1 SGHDT, CDR2 YYEEEE. V lost 1 base and J 0 bases, leaving 16 bases between the germline ends. Written as DNA, the CDR3 is TGTGCCAGCAGCTTGAAAGAGGACAGATATTTGAACACTGAAGCTTTCTTT. Protein product: CASSLKEDRYLNTEAFF. The full variable domain, in which reference TRBV5-6 and TRBJ1-1 provide the parts outside the CDR3, is DAGVTQSPTHLIKTRGQQVTLRCSPKSGHDTVSWYQQALGQGPQFIFQYYEEEERQRGNFPDRFSGHQFPNYSSELNVNALLLGDSALYLCASSLKEDRYLNTEAFFGQGTRLTVV.

This clone was detected only a few times. This chain uses TRBV7-2 with TRBJ1-1; 7 nucleotides agree with TRBD1. The ends lost 1 base at V and 0 bases at J; junction bases unmatched: 8. The CDR3 totals 17 residues. Germline assignment: CDR1 SGHTA and CDR2 FQGNSA. CDR3 in amino acids: CASSLEPGGYMNTEAFF. CDR3 DNA sequence: TGTGCCAGCAGCTTAGAGCCAGGGGGATACATGAACACTGAAGCTTTCTTT. Looking up the rest from reference TRBV7-2 and TRBJ1-1 gives the full variable domain: GAGVSQSPSNKVTEKGKDVELRCDPISGHTALYWYRQSLGQGLEFLIYFQGNSAPDKSGLPSDRFSAERTGGSVSTLTIQRTQQEDSAVYLCASSLEPGGYMNTEAFFGQGTRLTVV.

The rearrangement joins TRBV5-1 to TRBJ2-7, with a tentative D call TRBD1 (6 bases). Germline CDR1 SGHRS, CDR2 YFSETQ. The germline V and J ends were trimmed by 3 bases and 2 bases, with 15 bases remaining between them. The CDR3 runs 15 residues. The CDR3 region is CASSSGGTAPYEQYF. Written as DNA, the CDR3 is TGCGCCAGCAGCTCTGGGGGCACTGCCCCCTACGAGCAGTACTTC.

The CDR3 DNA is TGTGCCAGCAGCTTAGACCCCGGGATCACAAATGAGCAGTTCTTC. Translated, it gives CASSLDPGITNEQFF. The V call is TRBV7-9, the J call TRBJ2-1; TRBD2 is a possible D gene (5 bases). This CDR3 has 15 residues. Trimming removed 1 base at V and 7 bases at J, with 14 bases between. Per germline, CDR1 SEHNR and CDR2 FQNEAQ (reference sequence).

The CDR3 DNA follows: TGTGCCAGCAGGCAAACAGGGGCAACTAATGAAAAACTGTTTTTT. This translates into CASRQTGATNEKLFF. The rearrangement links TRBV2 to TRBJ1-4; 7 bases are a match to TRBD1. The CDR3 has 15 residues. J was trimmed by 0 bases and V by 6 bases; bases with no gene match: 4. The germline V gene encodes CDR1 SNHLY and CDR2 FYNNEI. Based on the CDR3 plus reference TRBV2 and TRBJ1-4, the full variable domain is EPEVTQTPSHQVTQMGQEVILRCVPISNHLYFYWYRQILGQKVEFLVSFYNNEISEKSEIFDDQFSVERPDGSNFTLKIRSTKLEDSAMYFCASRQTGATNEKLFFGSGTQLSVL.

This clone was detected a few times. The chain has TRBV11-3 and TRBJ2-5; D is possibly TRBD1 (6 bases). Germline CDR1 SGHNT, CDR2 YENEEA. The CDR3 has 15 amino acids. Trimming removed 3 bases from V and 2 bases from J, with 13 bases in between. In DNA, the CDR3 is TGTGCCAGCAGCTTCCAGACAGGCGTACAAGAGACCCAGTACTTC. It yields the protein CASSFQTGVQETQYF. Based on the CDR3 plus reference TRBV11-3 and TRBJ2-5, the full variable domain is EAGVVQSPRYKIIEKKQPVAFWCNPISGHNTLYWYLQNLGQGPELLIRYENEEAVDDSQLPKDRFSAERLKGVDSTLKIQPAELGDSAVYLCASSFQTGVQETQYFGPGTRLLVL.